Below are 20 T cell receptor beta chains sequenced from a single sample in a study of technical replicates of blood from a few donors. Only in-frame clones appear in the TCRdb table, and some are missing; sequencing was by immunoSEQ multiplex PCR. The table has more than 65,000 clones, 95% to 98% seen once. The sample was T cells isolated from PBMCs. These TCRs come from a human donor in good health.

The chain uses TRBV5-4 and TRBJ1-1; D unresolved. This CDR3 contains 13 residues. Between the trimmed V and J ends, which lost 4 bases and 3 bases, there was a span of 10 bases. Looked up from germline, CDR1 is SGHNT and CDR2 is YYREEE (reference sequence). Written as DNA, the CDR3 is TGTGCCAGCAGCCTTTGGGAGGACACTGAAGCTTTCTTT. Its translation: CASSLWEDTEAFF. Looking up the rest from reference TRBV5-4 and TRBJ1-1 gives the full variable domain: ETGVTQSPTHLIKTRGQQVTLRCSSQSGHNTVSWYQQALGQGPQFIFQYYREEENGRGNFPPRFSGLQFPNYSSELNVNALELDDSALYLCASSLWEDTEAFFGQGTRLTVV.

The CDR3 sequence: CASSLGTPEAFF. Here the CDR3 DNA reads TGTGCCAGCAGTTTAGGGACACCTGAAGCTTTCTTT. The V call is TRBV28, the J call TRBJ1-1, with a possible D match to TRBD1 (6 bases). V was cut by 2 bases and J by 6 bases, with 7 bases left in between. Per the germline V gene, CDR1 is MDHEN and CDR2 is SYDVKM. The CDR3 consists of 12 residues.

This clone appeared a single time. The V and J genes are TRBV27 and TRBJ1-3, with D possibly TRBD1 on 5 matching bases. Germline V gene data show CDR1 as MNHEY and CDR2 as SMNVEV (reference sequence). V lost 0 bases and J 0 bases, leaving 9 bases between the germline ends. The CDR3 has 16 amino acids. The DNA for the CDR3 is TGTGCCAGCAGTTTATCACAGGACGACTCTGGAAACACCATATATTTT. It codes for CASSLSQDDSGNTIYF.

CDR3 region: CASREAGANVLTF. The CDR3 DNA sequence: TGTGCCAGCAGAGAAGCAGGGGCCAACGTCCTGACTTTC. V is TRBV28 and J is TRBJ2-6; no definite D call. The CDR3 is 13 residues long. The V gene lost 6 bases and the J gene lost 4 bases, with 7 bases spanning the gap. Germline CDR1 MDHEN, CDR2 SYDVKM.

The CDR3 DNA reads TGTGCCAGCAGCTTAACCCCGACAGGGGAGGGTGGAAACACCATATATTTT. Its translation is CASSLTPTGEGGNTIYF. The V call is TRBV7-3, the J call TRBJ1-3; 8 bases align to TRBD1. The CDR3 length is 17 residues. After removal of 0 bases from V and 3 bases from J, the junction contained 7 bases not matched to a gene. The germline gives CDR1 SGHTA, CDR2 FQGTGA.

The chain couples TRBV7-2 to TRBJ2-5; D is ambiguous. V was clipped by 1 base and J by 5 bases, with 8 bases between them. CDR1 SGHTA and CDR2 FQGNSA come from the germline V gene. The CDR3 contains 13 residues. CDR3 coding DNA: TGTGCCAGCAGCTTAGTTGGTAGTGAGACCCAGTACTTC. Amino acid sequence: CASSLVGSETQYF.

V usage is TRBV10-3 and J usage is TRBJ2-7, with a tentative D call TRBD2 (7 bases). The V and J ends lost 7 bases and 0 bases respectively, with 13 bases between them. The germline V gene has CDR1 ENHRY and CDR2 SYGVKD. The CDR3 runs 14 residues. CDR3 in amino acids: CAINGGRSSYEQYF. For the CDR3, the DNA is TGTGCCATCAACGGGGGGCGATCCTCCTACGAGCAGTACTTC.

V usage is TRBV5-1 and J usage is TRBJ2-5, with TRBD2 matching over 10 bases. Germline CDR1 and CDR2: SGHRS and YFSETQ. This CDR3 comprises 16 residues. Trimming at V came to 0 bases and at J to 4 bases, leaving 6 bases not matched to a gene. The CDR3 loop is CASSLASRLAGETQYF. The CDR3 DNA reads as TGCGCCAGCAGCTTGGCCTCAAGACTAGCGGGAGAGACCCAGTACTTC.

The rearrangement uses TRBV4-3 and TRBJ2-3; a weak D match, TRBD2 (5 bases). This CDR3 has 15 residues. CDR1 LGHNA and CDR2 YSLEER come from the germline V gene. V was cut by 3 bases and J by 3 bases, with 13 bases left in between. The DNA of the CDR3 is TGCGCCAGCAGCCATAGCGCCCTGGAAACAGATACGCAGTATTTT. Protein sequence: CASSHSALETDTQYF.

This clone came up once. The CDR3 is CASSPRGQGSEETQYF. DNA of the CDR3: TGTGCCAGCAGCCCTCGGGGACAGGGGTCTGAGGAGACCCAGTACTTC. The J gene is TRBJ2-5, the V gene TRBV13, with 10 bases fitting TRBD1. The CDR3 is 16 residues long. J was trimmed by 5 bases and V by 5 bases; bases with no gene match: 11. Germline values: CDR1 PRHDT, CDR2 FYEKMQ (reference sequence).

The chain recombines TRBV6-1 with TRBJ2-1, with 8 bases matching TRBD1. Per germline, CDR1 MNHNS and CDR2 SASEGT. With 3 bases clipped from V and 10 bases from J, the junction kept 5 bases outside the gene matches. CDR3 length equals 13 residues. The CDR3 DNA sequence: TGTGCCAGCAGTGAGACAGGGGAATTAGAGCAGTTCTTC. This gives the protein CASSETGELEQFF.

The rearrangement uses TRBV28 and TRBJ2-1; D perhaps matches TRBD1 (6 bases). The CDR3 extends over 16 amino acids. The V gene lost 5 bases and the J gene lost 7 bases, with 21 bases spanning the gap. Germline V gene data show CDR1 as MDHEN and CDR2 as SYDVKM. Here the CDR3 reads CASSTTQGWLVNEQFF. CDR3 DNA sequence: TGTGCCAGCAGTACGACCCAGGGGTGGCTGGTGAATGAGCAGTTCTTC.

This chain uses TRBV19 with TRBJ2-4, with 9 bases aligning to TRBD2. This CDR3 has 16 amino acids. Germline lookup yields CDR1 LNHDA and CDR2 SQIVND (reference sequence). The trim removed 5 bases at V and 3 bases at J, leaving 8 bases unmatched. The CDR3 reads CASSVVAGVGKNIQYF. For the CDR3, the DNA is TGTGCCAGTAGTGTCGTAGCGGGAGTCGGCAAAAACATTCAGTACTTC.

This sequence joins TRBV14 and TRBJ1-2, with a tentative D call TRBD1 (5 bases). The CDR3 consists of 15 residues. V was cut by 0 bases and J by 4 bases, with 12 bases left in between. Germline V lookup: CDR1 SGHDN, CDR2 FVKESK. CDR3 region: CASSQDGAGPYGYTF. The CDR3 coding sequence is TGTGCCAGCAGCCAAGATGGGGCAGGGCCCTATGGCTACACCTTC.

The chain joins TRBV6-6 to TRBJ1-3; D unresolved. This CDR3 has 15 amino acids. Germline CDR1 MNHNY, CDR2 SVGAGI (reference sequence). The germline V and J ends were trimmed by 5 bases and 0 bases, with 11 bases remaining between them. The DNA for the CDR3 is TGTGCCAGCAGTAAGGACGGGATCTCTGGAAACACCATATATTTT. It encodes CASSKDGISGNTIYF.

The chain uses TRBV6-6 and TRBJ2-7; D gene uncertain. The CDR3 extends over 11 amino acids. Germline lookup yields CDR1 MNHNY and CDR2 SVGAGI (reference sequence). V lost 4 bases and J 2 bases, leaving 3 bases between the germline ends. The CDR3 nucleotides are TGTGCCAGCAGTTCTCCCTACGAGCAGTACTTC. It yields the protein CASSSPYEQYF.

This rearrangement joins TRBV28 to TRBJ2-3, with 9 positions matching TRBD2. This CDR3 comprises 14 residues. The ends lost 4 bases at V and 5 bases at J; junction bases unmatched: 4. From germline, CDR1 is MDHEN and CDR2 SYDVKM. CDR3 bases: TGTGCCAGCAGTTCGATAGCGGGAGTAGATACGCAGTATTTT. Its protein is CASSSIAGVDTQYF.

The chain links TRBV9 to TRBJ2-7; TRBD2 might be the D (6 bases). The CDR3 covers 16 residues. V was cut by 3 bases and J by 3 bases, with 19 bases left in between. The germline gives CDR1 SGDLS, CDR2 YYNGEE. The CDR3 sequence is CASSAQTGVPNYEQYF. In DNA, the CDR3 is TGTGCCAGCAGCGCCCAGACGGGGGTCCCTAACTACGAGCAGTACTTC.

Here the CDR3 reads CAWRKGVNSEQFF. The CDR3 DNA follows: TGTGCCTGGAGAAAGGGGGTCAACAGTGAGCAGTTCTTC. This chain connects TRBV30 to TRBJ2-1; D may be TRBD1 (6 bases). The V end was cut by 3 bases, the J end by 9 bases, with 15 bases between. Germline CDR1 reads GTSNPN; CDR2 reads SVGIG (reference sequence). The CDR3 totals 13 residues.

This sequence joins TRBV30 and TRBJ1-1; 8 positions match TRBD1. CDR1 and CDR2 from the germline V gene are GTSNPN and SVGIG (reference sequence). This CDR3 is built from 11 residues. Unmatched junction bases numbered 6, after V lost 5 bases and J lost 10 bases. The CDR3 loop reads CAWAGQGVAFF. The CDR3 DNA follows: TGTGCCTGGGCTGGACAGGGCGTAGCTTTCTTT.